This TCR beta chain appears in the sequencing data of a study of shared clonotypes between healthy human individuals. The protocol was immunoSEQ multiplex PCR, while the TCRdb copy is restricted to in-frame clones and leaves out a portion. The table records a few million clones, about nine tenths of them present only once. Trimming cost V 8 bases and J 5 bases; bases outside gene matches: 8. Per germline, CDR1 MNHEY and CDR2 SVGAGI. The CDR3 covers 13 residues. This TCR derives from a man between 18 and 35 years old in good health. Some clones in this sample may be carry-over from other donors' samples. The rearrangement uses TRBV6-5 and TRBJ1-1, with TRBD1 identical over 7 bases. The sample taken for sequencing was naive CD4+ T cells from PBMCs. Indicated subset: CD45RA+ positively selected. The CDR3 DNA reads as TGTGCCAGCTCTGGCAGGGGGAAGACTGAAGCTTTCTTT. It codes for CASSGRGKTEAFF.